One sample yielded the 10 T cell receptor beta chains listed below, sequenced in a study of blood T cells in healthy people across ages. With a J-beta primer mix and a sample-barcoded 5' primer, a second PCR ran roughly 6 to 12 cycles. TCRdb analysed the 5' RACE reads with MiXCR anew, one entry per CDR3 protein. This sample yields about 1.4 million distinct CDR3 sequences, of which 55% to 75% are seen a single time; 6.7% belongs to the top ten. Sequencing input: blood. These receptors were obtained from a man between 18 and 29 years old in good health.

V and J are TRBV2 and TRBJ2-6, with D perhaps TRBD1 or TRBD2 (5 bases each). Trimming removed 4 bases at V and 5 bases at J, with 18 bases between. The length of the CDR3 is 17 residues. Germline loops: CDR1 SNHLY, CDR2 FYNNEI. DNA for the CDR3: TGTGCCAGCAGTGTTACACCGGGGCCCGATAGGGCCAACGTCCTGACTTTC. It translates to CASSVTPGPDRANVLTF.

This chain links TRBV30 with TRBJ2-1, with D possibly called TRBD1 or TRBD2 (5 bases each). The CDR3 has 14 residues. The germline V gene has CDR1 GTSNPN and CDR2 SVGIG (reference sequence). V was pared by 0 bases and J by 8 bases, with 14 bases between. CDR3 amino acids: CAWSVLLRGHEQFF. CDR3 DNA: TGTGCCTGGAGTGTACTGCTACGGGGACATGAGCAGTTCTTC.

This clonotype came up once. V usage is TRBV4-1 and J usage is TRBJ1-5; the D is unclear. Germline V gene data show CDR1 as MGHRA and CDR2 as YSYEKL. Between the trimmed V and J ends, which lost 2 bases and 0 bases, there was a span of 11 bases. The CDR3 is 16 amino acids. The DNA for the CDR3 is TGCGCCAGCAGCCAAACGCCGGGAAATAGCAATCAGCCCCAGCATTTT. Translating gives CASSQTPGNSNQPQHF.

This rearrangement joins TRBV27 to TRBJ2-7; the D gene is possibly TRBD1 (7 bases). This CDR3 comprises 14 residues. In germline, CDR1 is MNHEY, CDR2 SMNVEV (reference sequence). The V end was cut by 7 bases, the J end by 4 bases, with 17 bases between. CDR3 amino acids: CASKVFGGQYEQYF. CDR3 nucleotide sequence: TGTGCCAGCAAAGTTTTCGGGGGACAGTACGAGCAGTACTTC.

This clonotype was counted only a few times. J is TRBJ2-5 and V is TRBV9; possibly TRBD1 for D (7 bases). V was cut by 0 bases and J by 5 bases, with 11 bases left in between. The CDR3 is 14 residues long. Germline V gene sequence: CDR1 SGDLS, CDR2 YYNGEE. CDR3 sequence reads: CASSVVGGQETQYF. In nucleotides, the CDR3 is TGTGCCAGCAGCGTAGTCGGGGGACAGGAGACCCAGTACTTC.

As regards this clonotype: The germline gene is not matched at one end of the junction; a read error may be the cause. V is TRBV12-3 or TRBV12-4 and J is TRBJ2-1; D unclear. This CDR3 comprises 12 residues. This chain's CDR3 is CVSSLFMREQFF. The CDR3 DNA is TGTGTCAGCAGTTTATTCATGCGGGAGCAGTTCTTC.

The CDR3: CASSLEGQSQPQHF. CDR3 in DNA: TGTGCCAGCAGCTTAGAGGGGCAGTCTCAGCCCCAGCATTTT. The rearrangement joins TRBV7-9 to TRBJ1-5, with D possibly TRBD1 on 5 matching bases. V dropped 1 base and J dropped 6 bases, with 10 bases sitting between them. Germline CDR1 SEHNR, CDR2 FQNEAQ (reference sequence). The CDR3 length is 14 residues.

The CDR3 loop reads CASSPKMERYWYNEQFF. Here the CDR3 DNA reads TGTGCCAGCAGTCCTAAGATGGAGCGATACTGGTACAATGAGCAGTTCTTC. The rearrangement links TRBV6-1 to TRBJ2-1; D not certain. This CDR3 is built from 17 residues. Germline V gene lookup returns CDR1 MNHNS and CDR2 SASEGT. Trimming pared 5 bases from V and 4 bases from J, leaving 21 bases between.

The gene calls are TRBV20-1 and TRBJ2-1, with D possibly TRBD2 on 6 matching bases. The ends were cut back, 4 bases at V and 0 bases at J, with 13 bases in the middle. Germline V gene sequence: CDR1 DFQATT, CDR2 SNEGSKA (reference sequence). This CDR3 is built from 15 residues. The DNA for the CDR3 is TGCAGTGCTATCATCGGGAGCCCCTCCTACAATGAGCAGTTCTTC. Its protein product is CSAIIGSPSYNEQFF.

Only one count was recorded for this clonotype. CDR3 in amino acids: CASGLGTVTTEAFF. The CDR3 DNA sequence: TGTGCTAGTGGTCTCGGGACAGTTACCACTGAAGCTTTCTTT. The chain uses TRBV12-5 and TRBJ1-1; 7 positions match TRBD1. The CDR3 loop spans 14 amino acids. The V segment lost 5 bases and the J segment 4 bases; nucleotides outside the gene matches: 7. The germline gives CDR1 LGHNT, CDR2 FRNRAP.